This paragraph covers one T cell receptor (beta chain) sequence. The target antigen is unknown. This sample was taken from a study of T cell responses to AZD1222 COVID-19 vaccine. On the study more broadly: Second-dose groups at about 4 or about 12 weeks were pooled.

Study outcomes and limitations: Clonal diversity was possibly underestimated, and the donors were mostly white British, with more females. Recipients of two AZD1222 doses showed rising Spike-specific TCR breadth and depth. Spike regions recognized by vaccine-associated CD4 TCRs spanned the protein, led by 160-218 and 743-854.

Sequencing was performed with immunoSEQ multiplex PCR; in TCRdb, only in-frame clones are kept and a portion is missing. The sample includes 150,000 to 200,000 clones, 90% to 95% seen only once; the top ten take over 7.5%. This sequence originates from an adult in good health. This specimen was peripheral blood, taken on day 0 of AZD1222 vaccination.

The CDR3 bases are TGTGCCAGCAGTTTCCCGGGACAGGGCCATGGCTACACCTTC. The encoded protein is CASSFPGQGHGYTF. The chain couples TRBV28 to TRBJ1-2; 9 bases line up with TRBD1. Germline lookup yields CDR1 MDHEN and CDR2 SYDVKM. Trimming took 3 bases from V and 6 from J; bases not matched to a gene: 5. This CDR3 is 14 amino acids long.